A single sample is the source of the 20 T cell receptor beta chains below, sequenced in a study of cytomegalovirus exposure and HLA in healthy donors. The primer mix had 60 Vbeta and 13 Jbeta primers. Here immunoSEQ multiplex PCR was the method, and the copy in TCRdb shows in-frame clones only, minus some. The sample shows approximately 140,000 clones, roughly 90% of them seen only once. The sample consisted of PBMCs. Every receptor here comes from a woman in her thirties or forties in good health and CMV-seronegative.

The chain couples TRBV29-1 to TRBJ2-7; D is perhaps TRBD1 (5 bases). This CDR3 has 13 amino acids. V was cut by 6 bases and J by 6 bases, with 18 bases left in between. Per germline, CDR1 SQVTM and CDR2 ANQGSEA. The CDR3, as DNA: TGCAGCGTGTCACGGGCCCATAGGGGCGAGCAGTACTTC. It specifies CSVSRAHRGEQYF.

The chain links TRBV7-9 to TRBJ2-7; TRBD1 is a possible D gene (5 bases). The germline CDR1 and CDR2 sequences are SEHNR and FQNEAQ (reference sequence). There are 12 residues in the CDR3. V lost 2 bases to trimming and J lost 3 bases, with 5 bases between them. The CDR3 nucleotides read TGTGCCAGCAGCTTACAGGGCTACGAGCAGTACTTC. Protein product: CASSLQGYEQYF.

The chain is built from TRBV6-1 and TRBJ1-1, with 9 bases that match TRBD1. CDR1 is MNHNS, CDR2 SASEGT, per germline. V trimming: 3 bases; J trimming: 5 bases; junction bases outside the gene matches: 1. This CDR3 contains 13 residues. The CDR3 here is CASSEDRGTEAFF. CDR3 DNA: TGTGCCAGCAGTGAGGACAGGGGAACTGAAGCTTTCTTT.

The chain recombines TRBV7-2 with TRBJ2-7; D is possibly TRBD2 (7 bases). This CDR3 has 16 amino acids. The V gene's germline CDR1 is SGHTA and CDR2 FQGNSA. The V end was cut by 8 bases, the J end by 2 bases, with 22 bases between. The CDR3: CASGMARGGGPYEQYF. DNA for the CDR3: TGTGCCAGCGGAATGGCGAGGGGAGGGGGGCCCTACGAGCAGTACTTC.

The chain joins TRBV2 to TRBJ2-7, with 9 bases matching TRBD1. The CDR3 length is 12 residues. The V and J ends lost 6 bases and 5 bases, in that order; junction bases with no gene match: 2. Germline V gene lookup returns CDR1 SNHLY and CDR2 FYNNEI. The CDR3 sequence: CASRDRGDEQYF. The CDR3, as DNA: TGTGCCAGCAGGGACAGGGGAGACGAGCAGTACTTC.

The chain links TRBV29-1 to TRBJ2-1, with D perhaps matching TRBD2 (6 bases). Germline assignment: CDR1 SQVTM and CDR2 ANQGSEA. CDR3 length: 10 amino acids. Trimming shortened V by 7 bases and J by 8 bases, and 9 bases separated the two germline ends. This CDR3 reads CSGGDHEQFF. The CDR3 DNA is TGCAGCGGGGGGGACCATGAGCAGTTCTTC.

V gene TRBV7-9 combines with J gene TRBJ2-6; D ambiguous. This CDR3 comprises 15 residues. V lost 3 bases, J lost 0 bases, and 6 bases lay in between. The germline V gene encodes CDR1 SEHNR and CDR2 FQNEAQ (reference sequence). The CDR3 DNA reads TGTGCCAGCAGCTTTACTGTCTCTGGGGCCAACGTCCTGACTTTC. As protein: CASSFTVSGANVLTF.

The chain recombines TRBV6-5 with TRBJ2-3, with unresolved D. This CDR3 is built from 11 residues. Trimming took off 6 bases at V and 5 bases at J, with 6 bases between the two ends. Per germline, CDR1 MNHEY and CDR2 SVGAGI. CDR3 in amino acids: CASSHGDTQYF. CDR3 sequence (DNA): TGTGCCAGCAGCCACGGAGATACGCAGTATTTT.

This rearrangement joins TRBV1 to TRBJ2-1; whether TRBD2, the table's D call, matches the DNA was not checked. TRBV1 is labeled a pseudogene. CDR3 size: 20 residues. CDR3 DNA sequence: TGCACCAGCAGCCACCCCGGAGGAGGCTATTGCGGGAGGATCGGAAATGAGCAGTTCTTC. As protein: CTSSHPGGGYCGRIGNEQFF.

A note on this clone: The same CDR3 can be traced to other DNA sequences in this sample. The J gene is TRBJ2-3, the V gene TRBV7-9, with D hard to call. The germline CDR1 and CDR2 sequences are SEHNR and FQNEAQ (reference sequence). V was trimmed by 5 bases and J by 0 bases, leaving 9 bases between them. This CDR3 region has 14 residues. Written as DNA, the CDR3 is TGTGCCAGCAGCCAGGTCGCAAGCACAGATACGCAGTATTTT. It encodes CASSQVASTDTQYF. Full variable domain (remainder filled in from reference TRBV7-9 and TRBJ2-3): DTGVSQNPRHKITKRGQNVTFRCDPISEHNRLYWYRQTLGQGPEFLTYFQNEAQLEKSRLLSDRFSAERPKGSFSTLEIQRTEQGDSAMYLCASSQVASTDTQYFGPGTRLTVL.

This clone was observed once. The chain is built from TRBV11-3 and TRBJ2-1; tentative D call: TRBD1 (5 bases). Looked up from germline, CDR1 is SGHNT and CDR2 is YENEEA. V was cut by 2 bases and J by 0 bases, with 8 bases left in between. The CDR3 has 15 amino acids. CDR3 sequence: CASSLQGSSYNEQFF. CDR3 nucleotide sequence: TGTGCCAGCAGCTTACAGGGCAGCTCCTACAATGAGCAGTTCTTC.

This sequence joins TRBV10-3 and TRBJ2-2; TRBD1 aligns across 7 bases. The junction had 4 bases not matched to a gene; V was cut back by 0 bases and J by 6 bases. The CDR3 covers 15 residues. Germline loops: CDR1 ENHRY, CDR2 SYGVKD. The CDR3 DNA reads TGTGCCATCAGTGAGTCACGACAGGGCCCCGGGGAGCTGTTTTTT. This translates into CAISESRQGPGELFF.

This clone occurred once. The genes are TRBV28 and TRBJ2-1, with D possibly being TRBD2 (5 bases). The germline V gene encodes CDR1 MDHEN and CDR2 SYDVKM. V lost 5 bases and J 4 bases, leaving 24 bases between the germline ends. The CDR3 contains 18 residues. The CDR3 loop reads CASSRLATTRGSYNEQFF. CDR3 coding DNA: TGTGCCAGCAGTAGGTTAGCGACGACCAGAGGATCTTACAATGAGCAGTTCTTC.

Details on this clone: Relative to the germline gene, one junction end is altered; a read error may explain this. This sequence joins TRBV19 and TRBJ1-2; D might be TRBD1 (6 bases). The CDR3 is made up of 12 amino acids. Germline V CDR1 and CDR2: LNHDA, SQIVND (reference sequence). The chain's CDR3 is CASSPRDTSKAF. CDR3 coding DNA: TGTGCCAGTAGTCCCCGGGACACCTCCAAGGCCTTC.

The V and J genes are TRBV28 and TRBJ1-4; the D gene is possibly TRBD1 (6 bases). CDR3 length: 16 amino acids. Trimming cost V 4 bases and J 0 bases, with 12 bases left between them. Germline CDR1 reads MDHEN; CDR2 reads SYDVKM. CDR3 sequence (DNA): TGTGCCAGCAGTTCACAGGGAATCGCAACTAATGAAAAACTGTTTTTT. Encoded protein: CASSSQGIATNEKLFF.

V is TRBV5-1 and J is TRBJ1-1; D is unclear. The CDR3 has 13 amino acids. The V gene's germline CDR1 is SGHRS and CDR2 YFSETQ. Trimming pared 7 bases from V and 7 bases from J, leaving 17 bases between. The CDR3, as DNA: TGCGCCAGCGGCCGGACCGGAGGATTTGAAGCTTTCTTT. Amino acids: CASGRTGGFEAFF.

The chain links TRBV5-1 to TRBJ2-5; 7 nucleotides line up with TRBD2. The germline V gene has CDR1 SGHRS and CDR2 YFSETQ. The CDR3 has 13 residues. V was clipped by 5 bases and J by 2 bases; unmatched bases: 3. The CDR3 reads CASSGGRQETQYF. In nucleotides, the CDR3 is TGCGCCAGCAGTGGCGGGAGACAAGAGACCCAGTACTTC.

This clone was seen a single time. The chain is built from TRBV13 and TRBJ1-2; D perhaps matches TRBD1 (5 bases). V lost 0 bases to trimming and J lost 5 bases, with 22 bases between them. The CDR3 extends over 18 amino acids. The germline V gene encodes CDR1 PRHDT and CDR2 FYEKMQ (reference sequence). The CDR3 nucleotides are TGTGCCAGCAGCTTAGGATCAGGAAGGGGCCAGGCTTATTATGGCTACACCTTC. It specifies CASSLGSGRGQAYYGYTF.

This rearrangement joins TRBV28 to TRBJ1-5; possible D gene TRBD1, 6 bases. Germline CDR1 is MDHEN and CDR2 is SYDVKM. The V end was cut by 6 bases, the J end by 5 bases, with 8 bases between. CDR3 length: 12 amino acids. DNA for the CDR3: TGTGCCAGCAGGGACAGTGATCAGCCCCAGCATTTT. Its translation is CASRDSDQPQHF.

This chain connects TRBV27 to TRBJ2-3; the D gene is possibly TRBD1 (5 bases). The CDR3 is made up of 12 amino acids. CDR1 is MNHEY and CDR2 is SMNVEV in the germline V gene (reference sequence). V was clipped by 4 bases and J by 9 bases, with 11 bases between them. The CDR3 region is CASSSVAGTQYF. CDR3 nucleotide sequence: TGTGCCAGCAGTTCCGTAGCAGGGACGCAGTATTTT.